One sample yielded the 25 T cell receptor beta chains listed below, sequenced in a study of blood T cell repertoires in COVID-19. Some clones are missing from TCRdb's copy, which holds only in-frame ones; the method was immunoSEQ multiplex PCR. In the table there are about 480,000 clones, roughly nine tenths of which are singletons. The sample was peripheral blood. Receptors were obtained from a woman between 45 and 65 years old with COVID-19, enrolled during active disease.

About this clone itself: The same CDR3 also results from other DNA sequences found in this sample. This sequence joins TRBV12-3 or TRBV12-4 and TRBJ1-5; TRBD1 might be the D (6 bases). The CDR3 runs to 12 residues. The V end was cut by 6 bases, the J end by 7 bases, with 10 bases between. The CDR3 DNA is TGTGCCAGCAGGAGAGGGGGACAGCCCCAGCATTTT. Its translation is CASRRGGQPQHF.

In this sample, this clone turned up once. This rearrangement joins TRBV5-1 to TRBJ2-1, with a tentative D call TRBD1 (5 bases). Germline values: CDR1 SGHRS, CDR2 YFSETQ. This CDR3 spans 17 amino acids. Trimming took off 1 base at V and 7 bases at J, with 21 bases between the two ends. The CDR3 spells CASSLLFVARQPNEQFF. The CDR3 DNA reads as TGCGCCAGCAGCTTGTTATTCGTCGCCAGACAGCCAAATGAGCAGTTCTTC.

This sequence joins TRBV7-6 and TRBJ2-4; D is perhaps TRBD1 (6 bases). The CDR3 loop spans 19 amino acids. V gave up 4 bases and J gave up 0 bases, with 22 bases separating them. In germline, CDR1 is SGHVS, CDR2 FNYEAQ. Here the CDR3 DNA reads TGTGCCAGCAGCTCCCAGCCCTCGACAGGCGCCATAGCCAAAAACATTCAGTACTTC. Encoded protein: CASSSQPSTGAIAKNIQYF.

V usage is TRBV6-6 and J usage is TRBJ1-1; D uncertain. V was shortened by 7 bases and J by 5 bases, with 11 bases between the two germline ends. This CDR3 region has 12 residues. Looked up from germline, CDR1 is MNHNY and CDR2 is SVGAGI (reference sequence). The CDR3 loop is CASTRRGTEAFF. The CDR3 bases are TGTGCCAGCACCAGAAGAGGGACTGAAGCTTTCTTT.

CDR3 sequence reads: CASSSRTENTEAFF. The CDR3 region has the DNA TGCGCCAGCAGTTCCAGGACAGAGAACACTGAAGCTTTCTTT. This rearrangement joins TRBV10-2 to TRBJ1-1; maybe TRBD1 (6 bases). CDR3 length: 14 residues. Trimming pared 5 bases from V and 1 base from J, leaving 11 bases between. CDR1 and CDR2 from the germline V gene are WSHSY and SAAADI.

The chain is built from TRBV3-1 (or the pseudogene TRBV3-2) and TRBJ2-1, with 12 positions matching TRBD2. V lost 5 bases, J lost 9 bases, and 11 bases stayed unmatched. CDR1 is LGHDT and CDR2 is YNNKEL in the germline V gene (reference sequence). CDR3 length equals 16 residues. CDR3: CASSSLGLAGGSEQFF. CDR3 bases: TGTGCCAGCAGCTCCTTGGGGCTAGCGGGGGGGAGTGAGCAGTTCTTC.

This clone was recorded only once. The V gene is TRBV2, the J gene TRBJ2-1, with 8 positions matching TRBD2. The CDR3 length is 15 residues. J lost 7 bases, V lost 6 bases, and 11 bases had no gene match. Per the germline V gene, CDR1 is SNHLY and CDR2 is FYNNEI. As DNA, the CDR3 is TGTGCCAGCAGCTTTAGCGGGGCCCCGGGGAATGAGCAGTTCTTC. It translates to CASSFSGAPGNEQFF.

The chain has TRBV7-6 and TRBJ1-2; D is unresolved. Germline CDR1 SGHVS, CDR2 FNYEAQ. The CDR3 contains 12 residues. The V and J ends lost 5 bases and 8 bases respectively, with 12 bases between them. The CDR3 coding sequence is TGTGCCAGCAGCCCCGGGTATGAAGGCTACACCTTC. It encodes CASSPGYEGYTF.

This chain joins TRBV3-1 (or the pseudogene TRBV3-2) and TRBJ2-6; 9 nucleotides match TRBD1. The trim removed 3 bases at V and 4 bases at J, leaving 10 bases unmatched. Germline V lookup: CDR1 LGHDT, CDR2 YNNKEL (reference sequence). CDR3 length: 18 amino acids. The CDR3 DNA sequence: TGTGCCAGCAGCCAGGGTACAGGGGGCTATCTGGGGGCCAACGTCCTGACTTTC. Amino acids: CASSQGTGGYLGANVLTF.

This clone was detected once. V gene TRBV6-6 combines with J gene TRBJ2-2; 8 bases align to TRBD1. This CDR3 has 14 residues. Germline loops: CDR1 MNHNY, CDR2 SVGAGI (reference sequence). Trimming cost V 8 bases and J 3 bases; bases outside gene matches: 5. CDR3 nucleotides: TGTGCCAGCCGCAGGGGGCAGGACACCGGGGAGCTGTTTTTT. Its translation is CASRRGQDTGELFF.

V is TRBV28 and J is TRBJ1-6; D unresolved. There are 15 residues in the CDR3. V dropped 5 bases and J dropped 7 bases, with 15 bases sitting between them. CDR1 is MDHEN, CDR2 SYDVKM, per germline. The DNA for the CDR3 is TGTGCCAGCAGTACTTACAGCCCAGAGAATTCACCCCTCCACTTT. Translation: CASSTYSPENSPLHF.

The chain links TRBV10-2 to TRBJ2-3; TRBD2 matches at 10 bases. V was pared by 0 bases and J by 2 bases, with 2 bases of the junction left unmatched. The germline V gene encodes CDR1 WSHSY and CDR2 SAAADI. The CDR3 length is 16 residues. This CDR3 is CASSESSGGATDTQYF. In nucleotides, the CDR3 is TGCGCCAGCAGTGAGTCGAGCGGGGGGGCCACAGATACGCAGTATTTT.

The chain links TRBV24-1 to TRBJ2-5; TRBD1 aligns across 8 bases. Germline values: CDR1 KGHDR, CDR2 SFDVKD. The CDR3 length is 16 residues. Losses at the gene ends were 4 bases for V and 6 bases for J; bases not matched to a gene: 12. DNA for the CDR3: TGTGCCACCAGTGACACCGGACAGGGTGGGGGGAAGACCCAGTACTTC. It translates to CATSDTGQGGGKTQYF.

V gene TRBV25-1 combines with J gene TRBJ1-1, with 8 nucleotides matching TRBD1. Trimming at V came to 6 bases and at J to 5 bases, leaving 2 bases not matched to a gene. Germline V gene lookup returns CDR1 MGHDK and CDR2 SYGVNS. The CDR3 runs to 12 residues. In DNA, the CDR3 is TGTGCCAGCAGGGGGGACAGGACTGAAGCTTTCTTT. Amino acids: CASRGDRTEAFF.

The gene calls are TRBV18 and TRBJ2-7, with TRBD1 as a possible D gene (6 bases). Trimming stripped 2 bases from V and 5 bases from J, with 13 bases between. Germline V gene data show CDR1 as KGHSH and CDR2 as LQKENI. There are 14 residues in the CDR3. CDR3 sequence: CASSPSGHSDEQYF. The CDR3 bases are TGTGCCAGCTCACCATCGGGACACTCTGACGAGCAGTACTTC.

The chain is built from TRBV19 and TRBJ2-3, with D possibly TRBD2 on 7 matching bases. The CDR3 totals 14 residues. Germline V gene sequence: CDR1 LNHDA, CDR2 SQIVND (reference sequence). The ends were cut back, 3 bases at V and 3 bases at J, with 10 bases in the middle. The CDR3 DNA follows: TGTGCCAGTAGTATGGGGAGGGGGACAGATACGCAGTATTTT. This encodes CASSMGRGTDTQYF.

The chain combines TRBV6-2 or TRBV6-3 with TRBJ2-7, with TRBD1 identical over 11 bases. The V gene end was trimmed by 5 bases and the J gene end by 2 bases; junction bases not matched to a gene: 11. Germline V lookup: CDR1 MNHEY, CDR2 SVGEGT. This CDR3 is built from 17 residues. This CDR3 is CASSGQGAERGPYEQYF. The CDR3 DNA reads TGTGCCAGCAGTGGACAGGGGGCCGAAAGGGGGCCCTACGAGCAGTACTTC.

The J gene is TRBJ2-7, the V gene TRBV6-6; perhaps TRBD2 as D (7 bases). The CDR3 has 14 residues. V was pared by 5 bases and J by 1 base, with 12 bases between. Looked up from germline, CDR1 is MNHNY and CDR2 is SVGAGI (reference sequence). CDR3 DNA: TGTGCCAGCAGTAGGGCGGGGGCATCCTACGAGCAGTACTTC. Amino acid sequence: CASSRAGASYEQYF.

The V and J genes are TRBV5-1 and TRBJ2-6; D might be TRBD1 (5 bases). Trimming left V 0 bases short and J 2 bases short, with 9 bases between. The CDR3 spans 16 residues. Germline V gene lookup returns CDR1 SGHRS and CDR2 YFSETQ. The CDR3 DNA reads as TGCGCCAGCAGCTTGGCCCAGGGTGCTGGGGCCAACGTCCTGACTTTC. This sequence encodes CASSLAQGAGANVLTF.

This chain links TRBV5-6 with TRBJ1-2; possible D gene TRBD1, 6 bases. Trimming pared 4 bases from V and 2 bases from J, leaving 15 bases between. The CDR3 extends over 15 amino acids. Germline V gene lookup returns CDR1 SGHDT and CDR2 YYEEEE. As DNA, the CDR3 is TGTGCCAGCAGCCGGACAGAATATACGAACTATGGCTACACCTTC. Amino acid sequence: CASSRTEYTNYGYTF.

This rearrangement joins TRBV19 to TRBJ1-5; possibly TRBD1 for D (5 bases). The CDR3 length is 15 residues. Germline V CDR1 and CDR2: LNHDA, SQIVND (reference sequence). V lost 5 bases, J lost 7 bases, and 18 bases lay in between. CDR3 sequence reads: CASSPSLGARQPQHF. In DNA, the CDR3 is TGTGCCAGTAGTCCTTCCCTAGGGGCACGACAGCCCCAGCATTTT. Full variable domain (remainder filled in from reference TRBV19 and TRBJ1-5): DGGITQSPKYLFRKEGQNVTLSCEQNLNHDAMYWYRQDPGQGLRLIYYSQIVNDFQKGDIAEGYSVSREKKESFPLTVTSAQKNPTAFYLCASSPSLGARQPQHFGDGTRLSIL.

CDR3 region: CAISESMGGGRGTEAFF. In DNA, the CDR3 is TGTGCCATCAGTGAGTCGATGGGGGGTGGGCGAGGCACTGAAGCTTTCTTT. The chain has TRBV10-3 and TRBJ1-1; tentatively, D is TRBD1 (5 bases). There are 17 residues in the CDR3. In germline, CDR1 is ENHRY, CDR2 SYGVKD. V was cut by 0 bases and J by 4 bases, with 18 bases left in between.

V and J are TRBV6-6 and TRBJ2-3; 8 bases fit TRBD1. V lost 5 bases, J lost 5 bases, and 9 bases stayed unmatched. CDR3 length: 15 residues. CDR1 and CDR2 from the germline V gene are MNHNY and SVGAGI (reference sequence). Here the CDR3 DNA reads TGTGCCAGCAGTGACCTCAGGGGGCGGAAAGATACGCAGTATTTT. This sequence encodes CASSDLRGRKDTQYF.

In this sample, this clone turned up a few times. The J gene is TRBJ1-1, the V gene TRBV7-8; 7 bases agree with TRBD1. The ends lost 5 bases at V and 1 base at J; junction bases unmatched: 7. The CDR3 consists of 15 residues. The germline V gene has CDR1 SGHVS and CDR2 FQNEAQ. CDR3 sequence: CASSLLRTGNTEAFF. The CDR3 DNA sequence: TGTGCCAGCAGCCTTCTCAGGACAGGGAACACTGAAGCTTTCTTT.

This clone is a singleton in its sample. The chain employs TRBV12-3 or TRBV12-4 and TRBJ2-1; a weak D match, TRBD1 (6 bases). The CDR3 runs to 10 residues. Trimming took off 6 bases at V and 13 bases at J, with 10 bases between the two ends. The CDR3 spells CASRGALQFF. The CDR3 DNA follows: TGTGCCAGCAGGGGGGCCCTTCAGTTCTTC.